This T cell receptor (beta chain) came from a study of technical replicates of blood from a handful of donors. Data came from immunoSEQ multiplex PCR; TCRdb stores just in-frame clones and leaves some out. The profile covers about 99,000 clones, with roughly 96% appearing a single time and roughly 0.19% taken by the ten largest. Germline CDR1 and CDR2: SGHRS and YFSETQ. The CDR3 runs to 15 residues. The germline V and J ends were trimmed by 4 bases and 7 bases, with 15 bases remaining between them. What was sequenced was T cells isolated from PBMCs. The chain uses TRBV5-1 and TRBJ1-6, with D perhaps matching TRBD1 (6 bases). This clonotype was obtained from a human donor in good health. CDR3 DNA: TGCGCCAGCAGCCAGTCCCCGCAGGGGAATTCACCCCTCCACTTT. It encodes CASSQSPQGNSPLHF.